What follows is one T cell receptor beta chain and its context. The sample originates from a study of control samples from healthy donors and cancer patients. The germline V gene encodes CDR1 SGHTA and CDR2 FQGNSA. CDR3 size: 12 residues. V lost 5 bases, J lost 2 bases, and 7 bases lay in between. TCRdb keeps only in-frame clones here, not all; method: immunoSEQ multiplex PCR. The top ten clones hold 2.9% of a sample with 95,000 to 150,000 clones, approximately 87% of them seen once. Material for sequencing was blood. The chain has TRBV7-2 and TRBJ2-7; D gene ambiguous. The source is a man between 60 and 75 years old in good health. The CDR3 DNA reads as TGTGCCAGCAGCCGCGAGCCCTACGAGCAGTACTTC. It encodes CASSREPYEQYF.